This is a list of T cell receptor beta chains from one sample in a study of cytomegalovirus exposure and HLA in healthy donors. Some clones are missing from TCRdb's copy, which holds only in-frame ones; the method was immunoSEQ multiplex PCR. The repertoire holds roughly 78,000 clones, with about two thirds as singletons. Specimen: PBMCs. These receptors were taken from a man aged 25-45 years in good health and CMV-seropositive. CDR3s include the opening cysteine and the closing phenylalanine or tryptophan. A D gene is named only where the DNA matches it firmly. Not all rows give a size; the values are once, few, many and, for expanded clones, a class.

TRBJ2-7	.	TRBV28	TRBD2	CASSIAGTSRYEQYF
TRBJ2-1	.	TRBV4-3	.	CASSHLPGDEQFF
TRBJ1-3	.	TRBV7-2	.	CASSPLSPGAIGNTIYF
TRBJ2-5	.	TRBV11-2	.	CASSLGALAQETQYF
TRBJ1-1	medium-sized	TRBV5-5	.	CASSLGYGGNTEAFF
TRBJ2-7	.	TRBV9	TRBD1	CASSGTGNLDEQYF
TRBJ1-3	few	TRBV29-1	TRBD1	CSVRTQGTGNTIYF
TRBJ2-2	.	TRBV11-3	TRBD2	CASRGGSGTGELFF
TRBJ2-5	.	TRBV29-1	.	CSVDVIGGYETQYF
TRBJ2-1	few	TRBV6-6	TRBD2	CASSYATSGRGNEQFF
TRBJ2-7	.	TRBV19	TRBD1	CASSKDRGYEQYF
TRBJ2-2	.	TRBV11-3	.	CASSPGPEGELFF
TRBJ2-7	few	TRBV4-3	TRBD2	CASSQTTSGVYEQYF
TRBJ2-1	.	TRBV5-1	TRBD1	CASSLKQGLINEQFF
TRBJ2-2	few	TRBV27	.	CASSSRQVSNTGELFF
TRBJ2-7	few	TRBV13	TRBD1	CASSQKRDRVYEQYF
TRBJ2-7	.	TRBV11-1	TRBD2	CASSSGGSSYEQYF
TRBJ1-6	few	TRBV19	TRBD1	CASRQGVYNSPLHF
TRBJ2-5	.	TRBV5-1	.	CASSLNGGPRETQYF
TRBJ2-2	.	TRBV5-1	TRBD1	CASSATRQGANTGELFF
TRBJ2-7	.	TRBV28	.	CASRSERVRVYEQYF
TRBJ1-5	.	TRBV6-1	.	CASSGRTGNHQPQHF
TRBJ2-3	.	TRBV5-6	.	CASRPPGQGGPDTQYF
.	.	TRBV19	.	CASSPDTRYEQYF
TRBJ1-3	.	TRBV7-6	.	CASSSGRGDTIYF
TRBJ2-7	.	TRBV6-5	.	CASSYSGHPSYEQYF
TRBJ2-1	.	TRBV15	TRBD2	CATSRDRASGMTEQFF
TRBJ2-1	.	TRBV11-3	TRBD2	CASSFRLGGSLSDEQFF
TRBJ1-1	once	TRBV25-1	.	CASSDIDLVTEAFF